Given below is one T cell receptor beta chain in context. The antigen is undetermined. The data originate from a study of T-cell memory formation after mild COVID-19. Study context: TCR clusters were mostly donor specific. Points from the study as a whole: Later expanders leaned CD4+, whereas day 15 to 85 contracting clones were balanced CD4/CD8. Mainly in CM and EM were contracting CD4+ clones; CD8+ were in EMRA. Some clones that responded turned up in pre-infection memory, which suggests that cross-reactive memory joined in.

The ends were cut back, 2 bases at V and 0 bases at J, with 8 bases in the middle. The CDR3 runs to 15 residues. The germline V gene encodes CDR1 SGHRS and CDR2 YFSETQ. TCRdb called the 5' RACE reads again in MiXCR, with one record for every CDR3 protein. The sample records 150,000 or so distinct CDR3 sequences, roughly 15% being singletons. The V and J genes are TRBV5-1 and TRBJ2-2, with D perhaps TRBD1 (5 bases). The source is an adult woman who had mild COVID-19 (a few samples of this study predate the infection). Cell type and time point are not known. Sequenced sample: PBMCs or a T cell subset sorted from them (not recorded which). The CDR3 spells CASSLGAANTGELFF. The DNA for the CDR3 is TGCGCCAGCAGCTTAGGGGCGGCGAACACCGGGGAGCTGTTTTTT.